This T cell receptor (beta chain) derives from a study of monozygotic twins with inflammatory bowel disease. For every TCR library, approximately 4,000 ng of total RNA was used. Generation of cDNA took place in eight separate reactions per sample. Each of TCRalpha and TCRbeta cDNA went through two nested PCRs, lasting approximately 16 and 10 cycles. TCRdb processed the 5' RACE reads again and assigns one entry to each CDR3 protein, with no DNA. The sample data list approximately 330,000 distinct CDR3 sequences. Sequenced material: blood. The clonotype originates from a human donor with ulcerative colitis or Crohn's disease, or a healthy co-twin of an affected twin (not recorded which).

CDR3: CASSLTGGHYNEQYF. This chain connects TRBV28 to TRBJ2-7; TCRdb outputs TRBD1, but without DNA this stays unchecked. The germline CDR1 and CDR2 sequences are MDHEN and SYDVKM. The length of the CDR3 is 15 residues. The entire variable domain, with the rest obtained from reference TRBV28 and TRBJ2-7, is as follows: DVKVTQSSRYLVKRTGEKVFLECVQDMDHENMFWYRQDPGLGLRLIYFSYDVKMKEKGDIPEGYSVSREKKERFSLILESASTNQTSMYLCASSLTGGHYNEQYFGPGTRLTVT.